A single sample gave rise to the 10 T cell receptor beta chains below, sequenced in a study of shared clonotypes between healthy human individuals. Assay used: immunoSEQ multiplex PCR; TCRdb lists only in-frame clones, some missing. Of over 2 million clones listed, 80% to 95% were seen once; the top ten hold 0.3% to 0.45%. The sample taken for sequencing was naive CD4+ T cells from PBMCs. Subset reported: CD45RA+ positively selected. The receptors originated from a man aged 18 to 30 in good health. Some clones in this sample may be carry-over from other donors' samples.

The J gene is TRBJ2-1, the V gene TRBV15; 9 bases are shared with TRBD1. Looked up from germline, CDR1 is LNHNV and CDR2 is YYDKDF (reference sequence). Trimming removed 1 base from V and 0 bases from J; junction bases left unmatched: 4. The CDR3 is 17 amino acids. The CDR3 sequence: CATSRAQGAGSYNEQFF. In nucleotides, the CDR3 is TGTGCCACCAGCAGAGCACAGGGGGCGGGCTCCTACAATGAGCAGTTCTTC.

V is TRBV20-1 and J is TRBJ1-2; D ambiguous. This CDR3 contains 11 residues. Per germline, CDR1 DFQATT and CDR2 SNEGSKA (reference sequence). CDR3 in amino acids: CSGPISYGYTF. CDR3 nucleotides: TGCAGCGGTCCGATCAGCTATGGCTACACCTTC.

The chain carries TRBV7-3 and TRBJ1-2; maybe TRBD1 (5 bases). CDR1 SGHTA and CDR2 FQGTGA come from the germline V gene. The CDR3 covers 14 residues. The V end was cut by 6 bases, the J end by 1 base, with 12 bases between. This chain's CDR3 is CASSAGHGNYGYTF. As DNA, the CDR3 is TGTGCCAGCAGTGCAGGGCATGGTAACTATGGCTACACCTTC.

CDR3 nucleotide sequence: TGTGCCAGCAGGATACAGGGAATATACGAGCAGTACTTC. This sequence encodes CASRIQGIYEQYF. The gene calls are TRBV6-1 and TRBJ2-7; a possible D gene is TRBD1 (6 bases). This CDR3 has 13 amino acids. The V end was cut by 6 bases, the J end by 4 bases, with 13 bases between. Germline values: CDR1 MNHNS, CDR2 SASEGT.

The rearrangement uses TRBV5-1 and TRBJ1-4; D unresolved. Germline V gene sequence: CDR1 SGHRS, CDR2 YFSETQ. V lost 4 bases, J lost 0 bases, and 10 bases lay in between. The CDR3 sequence is 15 residues long. CDR3 in amino acids: CASSVELTTNEKLFF. As DNA, the CDR3 is TGCGCCAGCAGCGTCGAACTAACAACTAATGAAAAACTGTTTTTT. The complete variable domain, with remaining parts taken from reference TRBV5-1 and TRBJ1-4, reads KAGVTQTPRYLIKTRGQQVTLSCSPISGHRSVSWYQQTPGQGLQFLFEYFSETQRNKGNFPGRFSGRQFSNSRSEMNVSTLELGDSALYLCASSVELTTNEKLFFGSGTQLSVL.

As concerns this clone: Distinct nucleotide sequences in the sample also encode this CDR3. The V call is TRBV11-2, the J call TRBJ2-5; the D gene could be TRBD1 or TRBD2 (5 bases each). Germline V CDR1 and CDR2: SGHAT, FQNNGV. The CDR3 is 13 residues long. The V gene lost 1 base and the J gene lost 4 bases, with 7 bases spanning the gap. This chain's CDR3 is CASSLAGAETQYF. The DNA of the CDR3 is TGTGCCAGCAGCTTAGCCGGGGCAGAGACCCAGTACTTC.

The J gene is TRBJ2-1, the V gene TRBV27; D gene ambiguous. The CDR3 contains 21 residues. With 9 bases removed from V and 1 base from J, the gap between germline ends came to 34 bases. In germline, CDR1 is MNHEY, CDR2 SMNVEV (reference sequence). The CDR3 region is CASKEPVAIGPIVTSYNEQFF. The CDR3 nucleotides are TGTGCCAGTAAGGAGCCGGTGGCCATCGGACCCATCGTGACTTCCTACAATGAGCAGTTCTTC.

This clone was seen just once. The chain employs TRBV29-1 and TRBJ1-2; D is possibly TRBD1 (5 bases). V was trimmed by 5 bases and J by 0 bases, leaving 16 bases between them. The CDR3 is made up of 15 amino acids. Germline V gives CDR1 SQVTM, CDR2 ANQGSEA. CDR3 in DNA: TGCAGCGTTCCTACTCTGGGACTGTCTAACTATGGCTACACCTTC. This gives the protein CSVPTLGLSNYGYTF.

Notes on this clone: The same CDR3 also results from other DNA sequences found in this sample. J is TRBJ1-1 and V is TRBV28; D remains unclear. The V end was cut by 5 bases, the J end by 1 base, with 5 bases between. CDR1 is MDHEN, CDR2 SYDVKM, per germline. The CDR3 contains 12 residues. CDR3 amino acids: CASSPGNTEAFF. The CDR3 DNA reads TGTGCCAGCAGTCCGGGGAACACTGAAGCTTTCTTT.

This sequence joins TRBV5-1 and TRBJ2-3, with TRBD1 matching over 8 bases. Germline V gene data show CDR1 as SGHRS and CDR2 as YFSETQ. This CDR3 is built from 14 residues. With V trimmed by 3 bases and J by 6 bases, 6 bases remained unmatched. In nucleotides, the CDR3 is TGCGCCAGCAGCTACGACAGGGGCCGGGATACGCAGTATTTT. Its protein is CASSYDRGRDTQYF.